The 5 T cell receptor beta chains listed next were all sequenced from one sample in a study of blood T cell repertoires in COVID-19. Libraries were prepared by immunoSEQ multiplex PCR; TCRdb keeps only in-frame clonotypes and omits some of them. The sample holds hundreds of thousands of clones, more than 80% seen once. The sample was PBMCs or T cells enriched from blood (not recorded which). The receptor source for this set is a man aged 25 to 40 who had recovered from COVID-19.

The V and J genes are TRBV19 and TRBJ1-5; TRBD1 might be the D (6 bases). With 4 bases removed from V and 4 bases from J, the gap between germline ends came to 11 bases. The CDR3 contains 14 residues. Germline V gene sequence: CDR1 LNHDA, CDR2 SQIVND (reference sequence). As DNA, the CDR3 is TGTGCCAGTAGTACCATCGACAGGAATCAGCCCCAGCATTTT. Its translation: CASSTIDRNQPQHF.

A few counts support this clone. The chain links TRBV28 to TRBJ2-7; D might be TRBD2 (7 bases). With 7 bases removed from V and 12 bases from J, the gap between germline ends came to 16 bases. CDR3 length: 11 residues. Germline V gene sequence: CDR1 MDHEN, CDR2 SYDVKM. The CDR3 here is CASNDGGPGYF. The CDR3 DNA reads TGTGCCAGCAATGACGGGGGGCCGGGGTACTTC.

The CDR3: CATKGAGTEAFF. Here the CDR3 DNA reads TGTGCCACCAAAGGAGCGGGCACTGAAGCTTTCTTT. The V and J genes are TRBV12-3 or TRBV12-4 and TRBJ1-1, with D unresolved. Trimming shortened V by 10 bases and J by 4 bases, and 13 bases separated the two germline ends. This CDR3 spans 12 amino acids.

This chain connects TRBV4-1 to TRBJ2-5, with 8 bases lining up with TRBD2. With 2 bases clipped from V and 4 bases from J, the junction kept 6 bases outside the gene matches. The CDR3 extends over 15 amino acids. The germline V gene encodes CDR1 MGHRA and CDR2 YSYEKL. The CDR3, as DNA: TGCGCCAGCAGCCAATCCCGGGGGACTAGAGAGACCCAGTACTTC. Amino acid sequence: CASSQSRGTRETQYF.

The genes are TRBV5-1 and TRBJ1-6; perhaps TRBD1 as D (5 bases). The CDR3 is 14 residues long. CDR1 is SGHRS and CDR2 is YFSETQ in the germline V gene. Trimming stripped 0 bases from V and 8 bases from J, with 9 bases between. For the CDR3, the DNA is TGCGCCAGCAGCTTGGAAGCGGGGCATTCACCCCTCCACTTT. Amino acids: CASSLEAGHSPLHF.